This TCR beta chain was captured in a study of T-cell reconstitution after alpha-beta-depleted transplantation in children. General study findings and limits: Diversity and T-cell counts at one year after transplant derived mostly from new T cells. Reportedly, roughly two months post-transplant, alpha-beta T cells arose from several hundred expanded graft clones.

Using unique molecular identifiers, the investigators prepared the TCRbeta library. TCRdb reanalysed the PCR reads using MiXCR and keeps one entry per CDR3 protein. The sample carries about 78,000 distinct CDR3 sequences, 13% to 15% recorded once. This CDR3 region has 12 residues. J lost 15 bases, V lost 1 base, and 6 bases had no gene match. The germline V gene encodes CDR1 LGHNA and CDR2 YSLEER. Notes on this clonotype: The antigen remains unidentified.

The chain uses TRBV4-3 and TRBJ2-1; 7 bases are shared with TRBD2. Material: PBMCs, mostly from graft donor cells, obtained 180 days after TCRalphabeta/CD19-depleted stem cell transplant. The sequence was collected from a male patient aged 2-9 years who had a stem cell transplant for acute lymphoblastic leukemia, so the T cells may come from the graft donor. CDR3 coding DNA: TGCGCCAGCAGCCAAGGGGCGGGAGTTCGGTTCTTC. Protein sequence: CASSQGAGVRFF.